This TCR beta chain was profiled in a study of CD8 T cells in ankylosing spondylitis. A word on this clonotype: Its specificity is unknown.

Scientists made TCR beta libraries using quantitative 5'-RACE with molecular barcodes. TCRdb ran MiXCR on the 5' RACE reads and lists one entry per CDR3 protein. Of around 250,000 distinct CDR3 sequences in the sample, about 18% are singletons; the top ten hold approximately 32%. The CDR3 spans 14 residues. V lost 4 bases to trimming and J lost 6 bases, with 10 bases between them. General study results and limits: About 8 highly homologous variants made up a TCR beta motif that seemed to typify ankylosing spondylitis blood. The authors reported significant enrichment of disease-linked clones in matched ankylosing spondylitis synovial fluid. Disease-linked clones bore a CD8+ phenotype, appearing relatively rarely in peripheral blood.

The specimen was blood, either unsorted or a sorted T cell fraction (not recorded which). The clonotype was recovered from a male donor with ankylosing spondylitis or in good health (not recorded which). The chain is built from TRBV12-3 or TRBV12-4 and TRBJ1-6; TRBD1 is a possible D gene (5 bases). The CDR3 DNA reads TGTGCCAGCAGTTCCCAGGGCCCTAATTCACCCCTCCACTTT. This translates into CASSSQGPNSPLHF.